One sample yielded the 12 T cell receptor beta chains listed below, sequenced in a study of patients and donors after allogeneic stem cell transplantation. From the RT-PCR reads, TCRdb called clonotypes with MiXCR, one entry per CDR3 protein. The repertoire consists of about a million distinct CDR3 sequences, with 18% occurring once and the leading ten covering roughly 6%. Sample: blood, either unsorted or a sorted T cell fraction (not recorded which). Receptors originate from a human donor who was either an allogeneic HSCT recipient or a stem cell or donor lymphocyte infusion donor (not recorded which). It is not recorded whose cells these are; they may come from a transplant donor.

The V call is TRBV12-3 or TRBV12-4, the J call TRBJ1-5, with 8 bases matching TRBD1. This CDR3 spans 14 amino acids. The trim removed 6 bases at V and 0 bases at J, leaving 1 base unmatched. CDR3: CASRQGVSNQPQHF. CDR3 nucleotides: TGTGCCAGCAGACAGGGGGTTAGCAATCAGCCCCAGCATTTT.

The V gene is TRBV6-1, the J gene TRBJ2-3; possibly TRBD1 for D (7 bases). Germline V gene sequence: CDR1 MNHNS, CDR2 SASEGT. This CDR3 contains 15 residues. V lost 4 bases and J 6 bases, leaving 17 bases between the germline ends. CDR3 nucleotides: TGTGCCAGCAGTGTCGGGAGACAGGGTGGGGATACGCAGTATTTT. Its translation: CASSVGRQGGDTQYF.

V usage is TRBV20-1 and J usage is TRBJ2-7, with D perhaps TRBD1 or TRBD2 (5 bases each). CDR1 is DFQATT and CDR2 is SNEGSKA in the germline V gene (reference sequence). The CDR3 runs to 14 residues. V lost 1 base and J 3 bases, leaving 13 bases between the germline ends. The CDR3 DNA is TGCAGTGCTAGAGGTGGGACCTATTACTACGAGCAGTACTTC. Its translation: CSARGGTYYYEQYF.

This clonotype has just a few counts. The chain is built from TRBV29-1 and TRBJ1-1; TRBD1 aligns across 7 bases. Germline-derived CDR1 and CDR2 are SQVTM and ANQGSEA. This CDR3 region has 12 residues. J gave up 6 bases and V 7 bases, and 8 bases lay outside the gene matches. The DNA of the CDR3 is TGCAGCGCCGTCGGACAGGTCTCTGAAGCTTTCTTT. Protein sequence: CSAVGQVSEAFF.

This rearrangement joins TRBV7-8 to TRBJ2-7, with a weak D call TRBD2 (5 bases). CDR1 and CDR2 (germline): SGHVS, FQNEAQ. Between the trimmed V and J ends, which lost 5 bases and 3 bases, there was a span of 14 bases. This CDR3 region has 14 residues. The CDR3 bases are TGTGCCAGCAGCACCACGGACTGGTTCTACGAGCAGTACTTC. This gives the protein CASSTTDWFYEQYF.

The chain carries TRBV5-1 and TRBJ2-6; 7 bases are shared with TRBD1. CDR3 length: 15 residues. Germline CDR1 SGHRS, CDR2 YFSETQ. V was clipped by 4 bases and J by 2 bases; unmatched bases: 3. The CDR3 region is CASSKGGAGANVLTF. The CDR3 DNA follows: TGCGCCAGCAGCAAAGGGGGCGCTGGGGCCAACGTCCTGACTTTC. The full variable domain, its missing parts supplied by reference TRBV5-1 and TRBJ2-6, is KAGVTQTPRYLIKTRGQQVTLSCSPISGHRSVSWYQQTPGQGLQFLFEYFSETQRNKGNFPGRFSGRQFSNSRSEMNVSTLELGDSALYLCASSKGGAGANVLTFGAGSRLTVL.

CDR3 nucleotide sequence: TGCGCCAGCAGCCCGGGGGCCCGGATGAACACCGGGGAGCTGTTTTTT. It encodes CASSPGARMNTGELFF. V usage is TRBV4-3 and J usage is TRBJ2-2, with D perhaps being TRBD1 or TRBD2 (6 bases each). Deletions cut 4 bases from V and 1 base from J, with 13 bases between. The CDR3 runs 16 residues. Germline V gene data show CDR1 as LGHNA and CDR2 as YSLEER.

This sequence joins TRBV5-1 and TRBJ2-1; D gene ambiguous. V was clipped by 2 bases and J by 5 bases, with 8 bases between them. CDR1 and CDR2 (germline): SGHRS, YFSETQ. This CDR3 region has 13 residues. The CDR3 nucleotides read TGCGCCAGCAGCTTCTTCGGAGACAATGAGCAGTTCTTC. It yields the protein CASSFFGDNEQFF.

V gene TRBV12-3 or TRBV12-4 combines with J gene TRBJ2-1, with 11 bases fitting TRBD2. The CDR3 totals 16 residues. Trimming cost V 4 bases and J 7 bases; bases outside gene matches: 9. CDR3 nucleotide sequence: TGTGCCAGCAGTTCAACTAGCGGGAGTCGGGATAATGAGCAGTTCTTC. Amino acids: CASSSTSGSRDNEQFF.

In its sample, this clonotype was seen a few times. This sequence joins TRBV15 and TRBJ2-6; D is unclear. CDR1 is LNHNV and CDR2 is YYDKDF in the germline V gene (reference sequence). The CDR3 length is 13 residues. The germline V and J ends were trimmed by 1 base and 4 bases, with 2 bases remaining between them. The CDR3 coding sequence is TGTGCCACCAGCAGAGCCGGGGCCAACGTCCTGACTTTC. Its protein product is CATSRAGANVLTF.

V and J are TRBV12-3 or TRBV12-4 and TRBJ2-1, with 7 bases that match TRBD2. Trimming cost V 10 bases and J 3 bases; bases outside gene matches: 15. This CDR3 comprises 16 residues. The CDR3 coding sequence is TGTGCCACCTCGCCGAGAACGGGGGGAGTCTACAATGAGCAGTTCTTC. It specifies CATSPRTGGVYNEQFF.

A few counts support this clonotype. The CDR3 sequence is CSARDRAGGNQPQHF. In DNA form, the CDR3 reads TGCAGTGCTAGAGATCGGGCAGGGGGCAATCAGCCCCAGCATTTT. V gene TRBV20-1 combines with J gene TRBJ1-5; perhaps TRBD1 as D (6 bases). Germline V gene sequence: CDR1 DFQATT, CDR2 SNEGSKA (reference sequence). The CDR3 is made up of 15 amino acids. Trimming removed 0 bases at V and 2 bases at J, with 11 bases between.